Listed here are 26 T cell receptor beta chains from one sample, sequenced in a study of T cells in Graves' hyperthyroidism and ophthalmopathy. TCR beta CDR3 region amplification was performed from RNA transcripts. During a first-round RT-PCR of the TCR CDR3, the HTBI primer set was used. TCRdb re-called the multiplex PCR reads through MiXCR, storing one row per CDR3 protein. Of roughly 100,000 distinct CDR3 sequences listed, roughly 49% were seen once; the top ten hold 25% to 30%. The source material was blood. The source is a woman aged 40 to 49 with Graves' hyperthyroidism.

The chain recombines TRBV29-1 with TRBJ2-7, with D perhaps TRBD1 (7 bases). This CDR3 region has 13 residues. Germline CDR1 SQVTM, CDR2 ANQGSEA. V was clipped by 7 bases and J by 3 bases, with 16 bases between them. The CDR3 sequence: CSAGGTDYYEQYF. The CDR3 DNA reads TGCAGCGCTGGCGGGACAGATTACTACGAGCAGTACTTC.

This chain uses TRBV15 with TRBJ1-5; tentatively, D is TRBD1 (5 bases). This CDR3 is 16 amino acids long. Between the trimmed V and J ends, which lost 5 bases and 7 bases, there was a span of 21 bases. Germline CDR1 and CDR2: LNHNV and YYDKDF (reference sequence). CDR3 nucleotide sequence: TGTGCCACCAGCCCCACGAAGTCGGGGGGGAACCAGCCCCAGCATTTT. Residues: CATSPTKSGGNQPQHF.

The rearrangement uses TRBV15 and TRBJ1-4, with D possibly being TRBD1 (5 bases). V lost 3 bases and J 0 bases, leaving 8 bases between the germline ends. The CDR3 extends over 15 amino acids. Germline V gene data show CDR1 as LNHNV and CDR2 as YYDKDF (reference sequence). The CDR3 is CATSSLGATNEKLFF. The CDR3 nucleotides are TGTGCCACCAGCAGTCTGGGGGCAACTAATGAAAAACTGTTTTTT. Filled out from reference TRBV15 and TRBJ1-4, the complete variable domain reads DAMVIQNPRYQVTQFGKPVTLSCSQTLNHNVMYWYQQKSSQAPKLLFHYYDKDFNNEADTPDNFQSRRPNTSFCFLDIRSPGLGDTAMYLCATSSLGATNEKLFFGSGTQLSVL.

This rearrangement joins TRBV7-2 to TRBJ2-7; possibly TRBD2 for D (7 bases). The CDR3 runs 12 residues. Trimming shortened V by 5 bases and J by 6 bases, and 11 bases separated the two germline ends. Germline CDR1 SGHTA, CDR2 FQGNSA. The CDR3 loop is CASSLGGGEQYF. CDR3 coding DNA: TGTGCCAGCAGCCTAGGGGGGGGCGAGCAGTACTTC. The full variable domain, its missing parts supplied by reference TRBV7-2 and TRBJ2-7, is GAGVSQSPSNKVTEKGKDVELRCDPISGHTALYWYRQSLGQGLEFLIYFQGNSAPDKSGLPSDRFSAERTGGSVSTLTIQRTQQEDSAVYLCASSLGGGEQYFGPGTRLTVT.

The table lists this clonotype with a count of one. The chain is built from TRBV29-1 and TRBJ2-7; D perhaps matches TRBD2 (6 bases). Per germline, CDR1 SQVTM and CDR2 ANQGSEA. With 4 bases removed from V and 3 bases from J, the gap between germline ends came to 13 bases. The CDR3 length is 13 residues. The CDR3 spells CSVAGVGHYEQYF. The CDR3 coding sequence is TGCAGCGTTGCGGGGGTAGGTCACTACGAGCAGTACTTC.

The CDR3 loop reads CASSLGVSTDTQYF. In DNA form, the CDR3 reads TGTGCCAGCAGCTTAGGTGTTTCCACAGATACGCAGTATTTT. V and J are TRBV7-2 and TRBJ2-3, with D unresolved. From germline, CDR1 is SGHTA and CDR2 FQGNSA. Trimming removed 1 base at V and 2 bases at J, with 7 bases between. CDR3 length: 14 amino acids.

This clonotype was found many times. This sequence joins TRBV27 and TRBJ1-2; D is unclear. Trimming took off 0 bases at V and 6 bases at J, with 8 bases between the two ends. CDR1 and CDR2 from the germline V gene are MNHEY and SMNVEV (reference sequence). The CDR3 has 13 residues. In DNA, the CDR3 is TGTGCCAGCAGTTTATCCAGGTTCCATGGCTACACCTTC. It translates to CASSLSRFHGYTF.

This clonotype has at least ten counts. The CDR3 sequence: CASSQLAGKYEQYF. The CDR3 coding sequence is TGTGCCAGCAGCCAACTAGCGGGAAAATACGAGCAGTACTTC. The chain is built from TRBV4-2 and TRBJ2-7; 9 bases agree with TRBD2. The J segment lost 4 bases and the V segment lost 2 bases, leaving 3 bases of the junction unmatched. This CDR3 contains 14 residues. Looked up from germline, CDR1 is LGHNA and CDR2 is YNFKEQ.

J is TRBJ2-5 and V is TRBV25-1; either TRBD1 or TRBD2 may supply D (5 bases each). Per the germline V gene, CDR1 is MGHDK and CDR2 is SYGVNS. Trimming removed 2 bases from V and 5 bases from J, with 12 bases in between. The CDR3 is made up of 14 amino acids. This CDR3 is CASSEIGAWETQYF. Here the CDR3 DNA reads TGTGCCAGCAGTGAAATCGGGGCATGGGAGACCCAGTACTTC. Looking up the rest from reference TRBV25-1 and TRBJ2-5 gives the full variable domain: EADIYQTPRYLVIGTGKKITLECSQTMGHDKMYWYQQDPGMELHLIHYSYGVNSTEKGDLSSESTVSRIRTEHFPLTLESARPSHTSQYLCASSEIGAWETQYFGPGTRLLVL.

V and J are TRBV12-3 or TRBV12-4 and TRBJ2-6; D is unresolved. V was trimmed by 3 bases and J by 0 bases, leaving 6 bases between them. The CDR3 sequence is 15 residues long. The DNA for the CDR3 is TGTGCCAGCAGTTTGCGGAGCTCTGGGGCCAACGTCCTGACTTTC. Translation: CASSLRSSGANVLTF.

This clonotype was seen more than once but under ten times. It may be a read error: a sequence one base away is much more abundant. The genes are TRBV4-3 and TRBJ2-7; no reliable D call. Per germline, CDR1 LGHNA and CDR2 YSLEER. The CDR3 has 14 amino acids. CDR3 in DNA: TGCGCCAGCAGCCAAGATTTTGGCCCCTATGAGCGGTACTTC. Its protein product is CASSQDFGPYERYF.

This clonotype was counted many times. The chain carries TRBV5-1 and TRBJ1-2; no definite D call. The CDR3 has 15 amino acids. Trimming shortened V by 4 bases and J by 4 bases, and 17 bases separated the two germline ends. The germline CDR1 and CDR2 sequences are SGHRS and YFSETQ. The DNA of the CDR3 is TGCGCCAGCAGCGCGGGCGGTACATCCCGCTATGGCTACACCTTC. Translation gives CASSAGGTSRYGYTF.

The chain combines TRBV2 with TRBJ2-2; D is unclear. CDR1 and CDR2 (germline): SNHLY, FYNNEI. Between the trimmed V and J ends, which lost 8 bases and 2 bases, there was a span of 12 bases. The CDR3 totals 14 residues. CDR3: CASRLSGNTGELFF. As DNA, the CDR3 is TGTGCCAGCCGACTTTCCGGAAACACCGGGGAGCTGTTTTTT.

This clonotype was counted between two and nine times. This sequence joins TRBV7-2 and TRBJ1-2, with 9 bases matching TRBD1. CDR1 and CDR2 from the germline V gene are SGHTA and FQGNSA. V lost 6 bases and J lost 4; bases outside the gene matches: 9. The CDR3 spans 15 residues. Here the CDR3 DNA reads TGTGCCAGCAGTTTTGGGACAGGGTTTGTCTATGGCTACACCTTC. This codes for CASSFGTGFVYGYTF.

The chain combines TRBV4-1 with TRBJ2-7; TRBD1 aligns across 8 bases. The germline CDR1 and CDR2 sequences are MGHRA and YSYEKL. Losses at the gene ends were 4 bases for V and 5 bases for J; bases not matched to a gene: 10. The CDR3 contains 15 residues. The CDR3 protein is CASSPAGGAGDEQYF. For the CDR3, the DNA is TGCGCCAGCAGCCCCGCAGGGGGCGCGGGTGACGAGCAGTACTTC.

The table lists this clonotype with many counts. J is TRBJ2-5 and V is TRBV5-1; D might be TRBD2 (5 bases). V lost 1 base, J lost 4 bases, and 14 bases lay in between. The CDR3 consists of 15 residues. CDR1 and CDR2 from the germline V gene are SGHRS and YFSETQ. The CDR3 nucleotides read TGCGCCAGCAGCTTGACACCGTTTGAGGGAGAGACCCAGTACTTC. It translates to CASSLTPFEGETQYF.

This clonotype was picked up many times. CDR3 nucleotides: TGTGCCAGCAGCTCCCCTGGGGGACAACTGAACACTGAAGCTTTCTTT. Translating gives CASSSPGGQLNTEAFF. This chain joins TRBV9 and TRBJ1-1; weak D call: TRBD1 (6 bases). This CDR3 spans 16 amino acids. CDR1 and CDR2 (germline): SGDLS, YYNGEE. V was shortened by 4 bases and J by 0 bases, with 16 bases between the two germline ends.

This clonotype was detected only a few times. The genes are TRBV2 and TRBJ2-5, with 7 bases identical to TRBD1. The CDR3 runs to 13 residues. CDR1 is SNHLY and CDR2 is FYNNEI in the germline V gene. J was trimmed by 9 bases and V by 6 bases; bases with no gene match: 10. The CDR3 is CASRRQGNQPQYF. Here the CDR3 DNA reads TGTGCCAGCAGGCGACAGGGTAATCAGCCCCAGTACTTC.

A remark on this clonotype: A single base separates this from a much larger clone, so it may be a read error. J is TRBJ1-5 and V is TRBV5-1; D is uncertain. CDR3 size: 14 residues. Looked up from germline, CDR1 is SGHRS and CDR2 is YFSETQ. The CDR3 DNA reads TGCGCCAGCAGCTTCGGGGATAGGAGGGAGACCCAGCTTTTT. The encoded protein is CASSFGDRRETQLF.

This clonotype has only a few counts. CDR3 nucleotides: TGTGCCACCAGCGGACACAGGGGGAGTTACGAGCAGTACTTC. This codes for CATSGHRGSYEQYF. The V call is TRBV15, the J call TRBJ2-7; TRBD1 agrees at 8 bases. The germline V gene encodes CDR1 LNHNV and CDR2 YYDKDF (reference sequence). V was pared by 5 bases and J by 4 bases, with 7 bases of the junction left unmatched. The CDR3 covers 14 residues.

This clonotype is a singleton in its sample. This sequence joins TRBV29-1 and TRBJ2-3; D is unclear. The CDR3 is 12 amino acids. Germline V gives CDR1 SQVTM, CDR2 ANQGSEA. Trimming stripped 3 bases from V and 5 bases from J, with 9 bases between. The CDR3 spells CSVDLTGDTQYF. The CDR3 DNA sequence: TGCAGCGTTGATCTTACGGGAGATACGCAGTATTTT.

This clonotype was found many times. The V gene is TRBV7-9, the J gene TRBJ2-7, with D possibly being TRBD2 (5 bases). The CDR3 contains 15 residues. Trimming left V 3 bases short and J 3 bases short, with 15 bases between. Germline V gives CDR1 SEHNR, CDR2 FQNEAQ (reference sequence). CDR3: CASSFTGSTDYEQYF. The CDR3 bases are TGTGCCAGCAGCTTTACGGGATCCACGGACTACGAGCAGTACTTC.

This sequence joins TRBV7-6 and TRBJ2-7; 11 nucleotides match TRBD2. J was trimmed by 3 bases and V by 3 bases; bases with no gene match: 4. The V gene's germline CDR1 is SGHVS and CDR2 FNYEAQ. This CDR3 region has 15 residues. The DNA of the CDR3 is TGTGCCAGCAGCTTCGGTACTAGCGGGAGCTACGAGCAGTACTTC. Its protein is CASSFGTSGSYEQYF. The entire variable domain, with the rest obtained from reference TRBV7-6 and TRBJ2-7, is as follows: GAGVSQSPRYKVTKRGQDVALRCDPISGHVSLYWYRQALGQGPEFLTYFNYEAQQDKSGLPNDRFSAERPEGSISTLTIQRTEQRDSAMYRCASSFGTSGSYEQYFGPGTRLTVT.

In its sample, this clonotype was seen a few times. This chain links TRBV5-1 with TRBJ1-4; TRBD1 matches at 7 bases. Germline CDR1 is SGHRS and CDR2 is YFSETQ. This CDR3 contains 15 residues. V shed 4 bases, J shed 4 bases, and the junction held 7 bases outside the gene matches. CDR3 coding DNA: TGCGCCAGCAGCCTACAGGGGAAGATTAATGAAAAACTGTTTTTT. Protein: CASSLQGKINEKLFF.

A note on this clonotype: Sequence at one end of the junction differs from germline and may be a read error. The V gene is TRBV7-2, the J gene TRBJ2-5, with TRBD2 matching over 12 bases. The germline V gene has CDR1 SGHTA and CDR2 FQGNSA. CDR3 size: 15 residues. The CDR3 protein is CASSVLAGGQETQYF. DNA of the CDR3: TGTGCCAGCAGCGTACTAGCGGGAGGACAGGAGACTCAGTACTTC.

This clonotype was seen at least ten times. The rearrangement uses TRBV6-6 and TRBJ1-3; D remains ambiguous. The CDR3 spans 14 residues. Germline V gives CDR1 MNHNY, CDR2 SVGAGI (reference sequence). V lost 8 bases and J 0 bases, leaving 11 bases between the germline ends. CDR3 residues: CASGSLSSGNTIYF. In DNA, the CDR3 is TGTGCCAGCGGAAGCCTCAGCTCTGGAAACACCATATATTTT.